The 20 T cell receptor beta chains presented below share a single source sample, sequenced in a study of T cells in Graves' hyperthyroidism and ophthalmopathy. Amplification yielded TCR beta CDR3 regions, with RNA transcripts as the source. The HTBI primer set served for first-round RT-PCR of the TCR CDR3. TCRdb processed the multiplex PCR reads anew with MiXCR; each CDR3 protein has one entry. Of about 570,000 distinct CDR3 sequences in the sample, about half were seen once. The sequencing input was peripheral blood or thyroid tissue (not recorded which). Receptors were obtained from an adult woman with Graves' disease, either hyperthyroidism or ophthalmopathy (not recorded which).

In this sample, this clonotype turned up many times. The genes are TRBV10-3 and TRBJ2-7; 10 nucleotides agree with TRBD1. The CDR3 runs to 13 residues. The germline CDR1 and CDR2 sequences are ENHRY and SYGVKD. With V trimmed by 7 bases and J by 5 bases, 5 bases remained unmatched. CDR3: CAITGQGVDEQYF. CDR3 nucleotides: TGTGCCATCACCGGACAGGGGGTCGACGAGCAGTACTTC.

This clonotype appeared many times. The chain couples TRBV2 to TRBJ2-7; D remains unclear. V was pared by 5 bases and J by 4 bases, with 15 bases between. This CDR3 has 14 residues. CDR1 SNHLY and CDR2 FYNNEI come from the germline V gene. In nucleotides, the CDR3 is TGTGCCAGCAGTTTGACGCGGCCTACGTACGAGCAGTACTTC. Translating gives CASSLTRPTYEQYF.

The chain is built from TRBV10-3 and TRBJ2-2, with D perhaps matching TRBD2 (5 bases). Germline lookup yields CDR1 ENHRY and CDR2 SYGVKD. CDR3 size: 15 residues. V was shortened by 5 bases and J by 3 bases, with 13 bases between the two germline ends. Here the CDR3 DNA reads TGTGCCATCAGTCTCGGCGGAGGAGACACCGGGGAGCTGTTTTTT. Translated: CAISLGGGDTGELFF.

The chain couples TRBV15 to TRBJ1-6, with 8 bases identical to TRBD1. Germline V gives CDR1 LNHNV, CDR2 YYDKDF (reference sequence). With 6 bases clipped from V and 9 bases from J, the junction kept 7 bases outside the gene matches. This CDR3 has 14 residues. CDR3 protein: CATSSDRDGSPLHF. CDR3 bases: TGTGCCACCAGTTCGGACAGGGACGGTTCACCCCTCCACTTT.

This clonotype was recorded at least ten times. This rearrangement joins TRBV6-5 to TRBJ1-2; possible D gene TRBD1, 5 bases. Per germline, CDR1 MNHEY and CDR2 SVGAGI. The CDR3 extends over 11 amino acids. V dropped 11 bases and J dropped 3 bases, with 10 bases sitting between them. In nucleotides, the CDR3 is TGTGCCGTGAGGGGCTACTATGGCTACACCTTC. Translation gives CAVRGYYGYTF.

The chain is built from TRBV7-9 and TRBJ1-2; D gene unclear. V lost 1 base, J lost 9 bases, and 9 bases lay in between. The CDR3 has 12 residues. Germline V lookup: CDR1 SEHNR, CDR2 FQNEAQ (reference sequence). CDR3 protein: CASSLVPISYTF. In nucleotides, the CDR3 is TGTGCCAGCAGCTTAGTACCCATTAGCTACACCTTC. Full variable domain (outside the CDR3, taken from reference TRBV7-9 and TRBJ1-2): DTGVSQNPRHKITKRGQNVTFRCDPISEHNRLYWYRQTLGQGPEFLTYFQNEAQLEKSRLLSDRFSAERPKGSFSTLEIQRTEQGDSAMYLCASSLVPISYTFGSGTRLTVV.

V gene TRBV7-9 combines with J gene TRBJ2-7; 12 bases are a match to TRBD2. The CDR3 runs to 18 residues. Trimming cost V 5 bases and J 2 bases; bases outside gene matches: 13. Per germline, CDR1 SEHNR and CDR2 FQNEAQ (reference sequence). CDR3 in amino acids: CASSGSGTSGPDPYEQYF. For the CDR3, the DNA is TGTGCCAGCAGCGGAAGCGGGACTAGCGGGCCCGACCCCTACGAGCAGTACTTC.

This clonotype was observed many times. The V and J genes are TRBV5-1 and TRBJ2-7; D remains ambiguous. This CDR3 spans 15 amino acids. Trimming pared 0 bases from V and 2 bases from J, leaving 12 bases between. Germline CDR1 reads SGHRS; CDR2 reads YFSETQ. The chain's CDR3 is CASSLGMTDTYEQYF. DNA of the CDR3: TGCGCCAGCAGCTTGGGAATGACGGATACCTACGAGCAGTACTTC. The variable domain in full, completed from reference TRBV5-1 and TRBJ2-7, reads KAGVTQTPRYLIKTRGQQVTLSCSPISGHRSVSWYQQTPGQGLQFLFEYFSETQRNKGNFPGRFSGRQFSNSRSEMNVSTLELGDSALYLCASSLGMTDTYEQYFGPGTRLTVT.

The rearrangement links TRBV7-8 to TRBJ1-6, with D possibly TRBD1 on 5 matching bases. The CDR3 contains 15 residues. Trimming left V 5 bases short and J 5 bases short, with 13 bases between. Germline-derived CDR1 and CDR2 are SGHVS and FQNEAQ. The CDR3 sequence: CASSAKGYNNSPLHF. The CDR3 DNA reads as TGTGCCAGCAGCGCTAAGGGGTATAATAATTCACCCCTCCACTTT.

The V gene is TRBV12-3 or TRBV12-4, the J gene TRBJ1-1; TRBD1 might be the D (5 bases). V was trimmed by 9 bases and J by 14 bases, leaving 22 bases between them. The CDR3 totals 12 residues. The CDR3 loop is CASSLTDSRPFF. In DNA form, the CDR3 reads TGTGCCAGTTCGCTGACAGATTCAAGACCCTTCTTT.

The sample holds many counts of this clonotype. The rearrangement uses TRBV6-5 and TRBJ2-7; the D gene could be TRBD1 or TRBD2 (5 bases each). CDR1 and CDR2 from the germline V gene are MNHEY and SVGAGI. V was cut by 2 bases and J by 0 bases, with 11 bases left in between. This CDR3 region has 15 residues. The CDR3 bases are TGTGCCAGCAGTTACGGGGACGGTCGCTCCTACGAGCAGTACTTC. It is translated as CASSYGDGRSYEQYF.

The chain uses TRBV13 and TRBJ2-7; 10 bases fit TRBD2. The germline gives CDR1 PRHDT, CDR2 FYEKMQ (reference sequence). Trimming cost V 8 bases and J 6 bases; bases outside gene matches: 10. The CDR3 runs 14 residues. The CDR3 here is CASVVTSGIAEQYF. The CDR3 DNA reads as TGTGCCAGCGTCGTAACTAGCGGGATAGCCGAGCAGTACTTC.

This clonotype was seen at least ten times. In DNA, the CDR3 is TGTGCCAGCAGCCCTAGGCGGGACAGAGTGAACGAGGAACTGTTTTTT. It yields the protein CASSPRRDRVNEELFF. The gene calls are TRBV7-2 and TRBJ1-4, with TRBD1 identical over 7 bases. The CDR3 is 16 residues long. V gave up 5 bases and J gave up 12 bases; unmatched junction bases: 18. Germline V gives CDR1 SGHTA, CDR2 FQGNSA.

The V and J genes are TRBV10-3 and TRBJ1-1; perhaps TRBD1 as D (5 bases). The germline gives CDR1 ENHRY, CDR2 SYGVKD. This CDR3 has 15 residues. V was trimmed by 2 bases and J by 5 bases, leaving 15 bases between them. The CDR3 loop is CAISEPRGKGTEAFF. The CDR3 bases are TGTGCCATCAGTGAGCCCCGGGGCAAGGGGACTGAAGCTTTCTTT.

Note on this clonotype: A junction end diverges from the germline sequence, so it may reflect a read error. The chain recombines TRBV29-1 with TRBJ1-1; tentatively, D is TRBD1 (6 bases). CDR1 and CDR2 from the germline V gene are SQVTM and ANQGSEA. This CDR3 has 13 residues. The CDR3 DNA follows: TGCAGCGTTGAAGATCTGGGGGCGGGTGAAGCCTTCTTT. Protein product: CSVEDLGAGEAFF.

V is TRBV12-5 and J is TRBJ1-1, with unresolved D. The CDR3 covers 13 residues. Germline V CDR1 and CDR2: LGHNT, FRNRAP. V was cut by 0 bases and J by 1 base, with 3 bases left in between. The CDR3 nucleotides are TGTGCTAGTGGTTTGGTGGCGAACACTGAAGCTTTCTTT. Protein sequence: CASGLVANTEAFF.

V and J are TRBV25-1 and TRBJ1-6; D uncertain. Looked up from germline, CDR1 is MGHDK and CDR2 is SYGVNS. Trimming cost V 4 bases and J 9 bases, with 16 bases left between them. The CDR3 spans 15 residues. CDR3 amino acids: CASSGGTVGGSPLHF. CDR3 DNA sequence: TGTGCCAGCAGTGGCGGAACAGTTGGAGGTTCACCCCTCCACTTT.

This clonotype was found many times. The chain joins TRBV5-1 to TRBJ1-1; possible D gene TRBD1, 5 bases. The length of the CDR3 is 14 residues. With 3 bases removed from V and 8 bases from J, the gap between germline ends came to 17 bases. The germline V gene has CDR1 SGHRS and CDR2 YFSETQ. Written as DNA, the CDR3 is TGCGCCAGCAGCTGGACAATGGGGGACCTCGAAGCTTTCTTT. It specifies CASSWTMGDLEAFF.

V is TRBV9 and J is TRBJ2-7; a possible D gene is TRBD2 (6 bases). Germline V lookup: CDR1 SGDLS, CDR2 YYNGEE. The V gene lost 0 bases and the J gene lost 5 bases, with 15 bases spanning the gap. CDR3 length: 15 amino acids. The CDR3 loop reads CASSVEGLPMHEQYF. The CDR3 region has the DNA TGTGCCAGCAGCGTAGAGGGACTTCCTATGCACGAGCAGTACTTC.

In this sample, this clonotype turned up many times. The chain combines TRBV7-3 with TRBJ1-2, with a possible D match to TRBD1 (6 bases). The length of the CDR3 is 12 residues. CDR1 and CDR2 from the germline V gene are SGHTA and FQGTGA. Deletions cut 4 bases from V and 8 bases from J, with 11 bases between. The CDR3 region is CASSYPGHGYTF. The CDR3 nucleotides are TGTGCCAGCAGCTACCCGGGACACGGCTACACCTTC.